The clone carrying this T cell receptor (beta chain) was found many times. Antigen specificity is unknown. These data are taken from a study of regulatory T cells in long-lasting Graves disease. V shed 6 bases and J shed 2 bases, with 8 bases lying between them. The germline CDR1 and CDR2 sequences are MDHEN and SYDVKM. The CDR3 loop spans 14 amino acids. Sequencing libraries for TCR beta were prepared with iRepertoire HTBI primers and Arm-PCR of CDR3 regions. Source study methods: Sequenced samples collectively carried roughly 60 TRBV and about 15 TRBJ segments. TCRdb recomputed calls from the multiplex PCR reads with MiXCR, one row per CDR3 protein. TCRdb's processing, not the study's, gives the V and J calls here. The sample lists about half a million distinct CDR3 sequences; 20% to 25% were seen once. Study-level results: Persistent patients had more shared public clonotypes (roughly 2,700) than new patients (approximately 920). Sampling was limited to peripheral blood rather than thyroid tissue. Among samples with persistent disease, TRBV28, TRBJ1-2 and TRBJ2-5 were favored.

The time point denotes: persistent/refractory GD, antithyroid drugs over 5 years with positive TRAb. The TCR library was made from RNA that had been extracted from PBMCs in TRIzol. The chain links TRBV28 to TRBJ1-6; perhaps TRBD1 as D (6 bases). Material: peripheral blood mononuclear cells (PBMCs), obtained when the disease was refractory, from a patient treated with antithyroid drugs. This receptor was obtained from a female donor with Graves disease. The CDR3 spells CASRGATYNSPLHF. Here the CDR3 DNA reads TGTGCCAGCAGGGGGGCAACCTATAATTCACCCCTCCACTTT.